These 23 T cell receptor beta chains came from one sample sequenced in a study of glioma-infiltrating T cells after dendritic cell vaccination. The time point here: after dendritic cell vaccination, including at tumor progression/relapse. The method was immunoSEQ multiplex PCR; TCRdb's version includes in-frame clones alone and lacks a portion of them. The sample holds about 90,000 clones, 80% to 85% seen once. The input for sequencing was blood, taken after dendritic cell vaccination. The receptors originated from a human donor with glioblastoma.

This rearrangement joins TRBV19 to TRBJ1-3, with 7 bases that match TRBD1. Germline V lookup: CDR1 LNHDA, CDR2 SQIVND (reference sequence). The CDR3 has 17 amino acids. V gave up 6 bases and J gave up 3 bases; unmatched junction bases: 14. The CDR3 DNA reads TGTGCCAGTAGCCGTTCCGGGACAGCCGAACTTGGAAACACCATATATTTT. Amino acids: CASSRSGTAELGNTIYF.

This chain uses TRBV27 with TRBJ1-1; no clear D. The CDR3 spans 13 residues. CDR1 and CDR2 from the germline V gene are MNHEY and SMNVEV (reference sequence). V was trimmed by 6 bases and J by 1 base, leaving 9 bases between them. The CDR3 loop reads CASSRTPNTEAFF. The CDR3 bases are TGTGCCAGCAGCAGAACACCGAACACTGAAGCTTTCTTT.

J is TRBJ2-7 and V is TRBV2; TRBD2 matches 14 bases. Germline V gives CDR1 SNHLY, CDR2 FYNNEI. The junction had 11 bases not matched to a gene; V was cut back by 3 bases and J by 4 bases. CDR3 length: 18 residues. The CDR3 region has the DNA TGTGCCAGCAGTGATGGGACTAGCGGGGGTAGGGCTGCGTACGAGCAGTACTTC. Translation gives CASSDGTSGGRAAYEQYF.

The CDR3 coding sequence is TGTGCCAGCACCGGGACAGATAACTATGGCTACACCTTC. This gives the protein CASTGTDNYGYTF. The chain joins TRBV2 to TRBJ1-2; 7 bases are shared with TRBD1. CDR1 is SNHLY, CDR2 FYNNEI, per germline. The CDR3 is 13 residues long. With 7 bases clipped from V and 1 base from J, the junction kept 3 bases outside the gene matches.

The chain joins TRBV9 to TRBJ2-5, with 7 bases that match TRBD1. V dropped 3 bases and J dropped 10; count of bases not matched to a gene: 9. Per germline, CDR1 SGDLS and CDR2 YYNGEE. The CDR3 has 13 amino acids. The CDR3 is CASSEGTEGRQYF. In DNA form, the CDR3 reads TGTGCCAGCAGCGAGGGGACAGAAGGGCGCCAGTACTTC.

The CDR3 region has the DNA TGTGCCAGCTCAGGCCCTAACTATGGCTACACCTTC. Its protein product is CASSGPNYGYTF. The V gene is TRBV18, the J gene TRBJ1-2; D gene ambiguous. The V gene lost 5 bases and the J gene lost 0 bases, with 4 bases spanning the gap. The CDR3 extends over 12 amino acids. Per germline, CDR1 KGHSH and CDR2 LQKENI. The full variable domain, in which reference TRBV18 and TRBJ1-2 provide the parts outside the CDR3, is NAGVMQNPRHLVRRRGQEARLRCSPMKGHSHVYWYRQLPEEGLKFMVYLQKENIIDESGMPKERFSAEFPKEGPSILRIQQVVRGDSAAYFCASSGPNYGYTFGSGTRLTVV.

This chain joins TRBV11-1 and TRBJ2-7; D is possibly TRBD1 (6 bases). This CDR3 comprises 13 residues. Trimming shortened V by 6 bases and J by 3 bases, and 12 bases separated the two germline ends. Germline V gives CDR1 SGHAT, CDR2 FQDESV (reference sequence). CDR3 amino acids: CASSSDRSYEQYF. The CDR3 nucleotides are TGTGCCAGCAGTTCTGACAGGAGCTACGAGCAGTACTTC.

The genes are TRBV27 and TRBJ2-7, with D tentatively TRBD1 (6 bases). Trimming stripped 5 bases from V and 2 bases from J, with 10 bases between. Germline V CDR1 and CDR2: MNHEY, SMNVEV (reference sequence). The CDR3 is 13 amino acids. The CDR3: CASSPDRTYEQYF. As DNA, the CDR3 is TGTGCCAGCAGTCCCGACAGGACCTACGAGCAGTACTTC.

The V gene is TRBV9, the J gene TRBJ2-7; the D is unclear. The CDR3 contains 15 residues. Trimming shortened V by 2 bases and J by 4 bases, and 16 bases separated the two germline ends. Germline V CDR1 and CDR2: SGDLS, YYNGEE. This CDR3 reads CASSVGSSQAYEQYF. Here the CDR3 DNA reads TGTGCCAGCAGCGTCGGTAGTTCCCAAGCTTACGAGCAGTACTTC.

The rearrangement links TRBV18 to TRBJ2-7, with 9 nucleotides matching TRBD2. Germline values: CDR1 KGHSH, CDR2 LQKENI. The CDR3 sequence is 16 residues long. Trimming cost V 3 bases and J 6 bases; bases outside gene matches: 12. CDR3 sequence: CASSPIPASGVGEQYF. The DNA for the CDR3 is TGTGCCAGCTCACCGATTCCGGCTAGCGGGGTGGGCGAGCAGTACTTC.

The chain recombines TRBV4-2 with TRBJ1-5; D perhaps matches TRBD1 (6 bases). The germline V gene has CDR1 LGHNA and CDR2 YNFKEQ. Trimming removed 3 bases at V and 2 bases at J, with 11 bases between. The CDR3 has 15 residues. CDR3 nucleotide sequence: TGTGCCAGCAGCCAGGCCGCAGGGGGCAATCAGCCCCAGCATTTT. This translates into CASSQAAGGNQPQHF.

This rearrangement joins TRBV6-5 to TRBJ1-4; 7 nucleotides agree with TRBD1. The germline V gene has CDR1 MNHEY and CDR2 SVGAGI. This CDR3 contains 15 residues. J lost 8 bases, V lost 1 base, and 7 bases had no gene match. The CDR3 loop is CASSYFQGVGEKLFF. CDR3 sequence (DNA): TGTGCCAGCAGTTACTTCCAGGGGGTAGGGGAAAAACTGTTTTTT.

The rearrangement links TRBV9 to TRBJ1-1; 10 nucleotides line up with TRBD1. From germline, CDR1 is SGDLS and CDR2 YYNGEE. Trimming at V came to 4 bases and at J to 8 bases, leaving 5 bases not matched to a gene. The CDR3 covers 13 residues. As DNA, the CDR3 is TGTGCCAGCAGCTCCCGGACAGGGGGGGAAGCTTTCTTT. This codes for CASSSRTGGEAFF.

The chain employs TRBV7-9 and TRBJ1-5, with D possibly matching TRBD1 (5 bases). Germline V gene lookup returns CDR1 SEHNR and CDR2 FQNEAQ (reference sequence). The CDR3 is 15 amino acids. V lost 4 bases and J lost 3, with 13 bases in between. The CDR3 protein is CASSSSQGPNQPQHF. CDR3 DNA sequence: TGTGCCAGCAGCTCGAGTCAGGGTCCCAATCAGCCCCAGCATTTT.

The count of this clone is one. The chain uses TRBV2 and TRBJ2-2; 8 nucleotides align to TRBD1. Trimming at V came to 4 bases and at J to 6 bases, leaving 4 bases not matched to a gene. CDR3 length equals 14 residues. CDR1 SNHLY and CDR2 FYNNEI come from the germline V gene. Written as DNA, the CDR3 is TGTGCCAGCAGTGGACAGGGGATTGCCGGGGAGCTGTTTTTT. Its protein product is CASSGQGIAGELFF.

This chain uses TRBV12-5 with TRBJ2-2; possibly TRBD2 for D (5 bases). V was cut by 0 bases and J by 5 bases, with 7 bases left in between. This CDR3 spans 14 amino acids. Germline V CDR1 and CDR2: LGHNT, FRNRAP. In DNA form, the CDR3 reads TGTGCTAGTGGTTTGGTACGAGGGACCGGGGAGCTGTTTTTT. It is translated as CASGLVRGTGELFF.

The rearrangement links TRBV5-1 to TRBJ2-3; 8 positions match TRBD2. V was clipped by 4 bases and J by 5 bases; unmatched bases: 9. Germline V CDR1 and CDR2: SGHRS, YFSETQ. This CDR3 has 15 residues. The CDR3 DNA sequence: TGCGCCAGCAGCACCGGGACTAGTCCCGAAGATACGCAGTATTTT. Residues: CASSTGTSPEDTQYF.

This clone was seen just once. V is TRBV18 and J is TRBJ1-5, with a possible D match to TRBD1 (5 bases). V lost 2 bases and J 0 bases, leaving 11 bases between the germline ends. CDR1 is KGHSH, CDR2 LQKENI, per germline. CDR3 length: 16 residues. CDR3 region: CASSPFPGGSNQPQHF. The CDR3 bases are TGTGCCAGCTCACCATTTCCGGGGGGTAGCAATCAGCCCCAGCATTTT.

The chain is built from TRBV9 and TRBJ2-7; 9 bases align to TRBD2. V trimming: 4 bases; J trimming: 2 bases; junction bases outside the gene matches: 7. Germline CDR1 SGDLS, CDR2 YYNGEE. The CDR3 has 15 residues. Here the CDR3 reads CASSSSGGPTYEQYF. For the CDR3, the DNA is TGTGCCAGCAGCTCCAGCGGGGGGCCGACCTACGAGCAGTACTTC.

The V and J genes are TRBV7-2 and TRBJ1-5, with a tentative D call TRBD1 (6 bases). CDR3 size: 13 residues. Germline assignment: CDR1 SGHTA and CDR2 FQGNSA. The V end was cut by 6 bases, the J end by 6 bases, with 12 bases between. CDR3: CASSDTGFQPQHF. The CDR3 nucleotides read TGTGCCAGCAGTGATACAGGGTTTCAGCCCCAGCATTTT.

The rearrangement links TRBV29-1 to TRBJ1-2; D possibly corresponds to TRBD1 (6 bases). V was trimmed by 4 bases and J by 3 bases, leaving 24 bases between them. The length of the CDR3 is 17 residues. Germline-derived CDR1 and CDR2 are SQVTM and ANQGSEA. The CDR3 nucleotides read TGCAGCGTTGTAGCCTATGCAGGGGACGTGGAGGACTATGGCTACACCTTC. It is translated as CSVVAYAGDVEDYGYTF. The full variable domain, completed using reference TRBV29-1 and TRBJ1-2, is SAVISQKPSRDICQRGTSLTIQCQVDSQVTMMFWYRQQPGQSLTLIATANQGSEATYESGFVIDKFPISRPNLTFSTLTVSNMSPEDSSIYLCSVVAYAGDVEDYGYTFGSGTRLTVV.

The chain employs TRBV5-1 and TRBJ1-2; D uncertain. Germline values: CDR1 SGHRS, CDR2 YFSETQ. V lost 6 bases and J lost 4, with 16 bases in between. This CDR3 comprises 14 residues. CDR3 sequence reads: CASTQGRGGYGYTF. In DNA form, the CDR3 reads TGCGCCAGCACCCAAGGACGGGGAGGCTATGGCTACACCTTC.

The chain links TRBV2 to TRBJ2-1; D call uncertain. CDR1 and CDR2 (germline): SNHLY, FYNNEI. The V end lost 7 bases, the J end lost 10 bases, and 5 bases lay between the germline ends. The CDR3 has 9 amino acids. The CDR3 loop reads CASTSEQFF. The CDR3 DNA reads as TGTGCCAGCACATCCGAGCAGTTCTTC.